The 21 T cell receptor beta chains in this list originate from one sample, sequenced in a study of Tregs in tolerant kidney transplant recipients. Recipients received nonmyeloablative bone marrow transplants from related graft donors, with transient mixed chimerism. This table comes from immunoSEQ multiplex PCR, and its TCRdb copy is limited to in-frame clones, with some not included. The table for this sample gives some 25,000 clones. The material was CD4+ T cells from blood (PBMCs), obtained 6 months after the transplant. Receptors were obtained from a human patient who received a combined kidney and bone marrow transplant. Some T cells here may be from the graft donor.

On this clone: The CDR3 goes on 3 residues after the read ends, and that part is filled in from the germline J gene. The chain employs TRBV7-9 and TRBJ2-5, with D possibly matching TRBD1 (6 bases). This CDR3 comprises 15 residues. Germline V gene data show CDR1 as SEHNR and CDR2 as FQNEAQ (reference sequence). With 1 base removed from V and 1 base from J, the gap between germline ends came to 10 bases. CDR3 loop: CASSLVTGFQETQYF. The DNA read from the CDR3 is TGTGCCAGCAGCTTAGTTACAGGGTTCCAAGAGACC.

With respect to this clone: The CDR3 end lies 3 residues beyond the end of the read and is filled in from the germline J gene. The chain links TRBV6-2 or TRBV6-3 to TRBJ1-5; D ambiguous. The ends were cut back, 2 bases at V and 5 bases at J, with 10 bases in the middle. The CDR3 loop spans 14 amino acids. The germline gives CDR1 MNHEY, CDR2 SVGEGT. CDR3 DNA (partial): TGTGCCAGCAGTTACGATCGGGTTCATCAGCCC. This codes for CASSYDRVHQP. The full CDR3 protein is CASSYDRVHQPQHF.

In the case of this clone: The read is 3 residues too short to cover the CDR3 end, so that end is filled in from the germline J gene. The rearrangement uses TRBV10-3 and TRBJ1-2, with TRBD1 as a possible D gene (6 bases). Germline V gene data show CDR1 as ENHRY and CDR2 as SYGVKD. V lost 0 bases, J lost 0 bases, and 11 bases lay in between. The CDR3 loop spans 16 amino acids. The CDR3 loop reads CAISESKGGTNYGYTF. Incomplete CDR3 DNA: TGTGCCATCAGTGAGTCGAAGGGGGGGACTAACTATGGC.

As for this clone: The read ends 3 residues before the CDR3 terminus; that terminus is restored from the germline J gene. This chain connects TRBV10-3 to TRBJ2-1; D could derive from TRBD1 or TRBD2 (5 bases each). V lost 3 bases and J lost 9, with 12 bases in between. The CDR3 runs 13 residues. Germline CDR1 and CDR2: ENHRY and SYGVKD. The covered CDR3 bases are TGTGCCATCAGTGACAGAGGGGCCAGTGAG. Translation gives CAISDRGASE. Given in full, the CDR3 is CAISDRGASEQFF.

Comment on this clone: Read sequence stops 3 residues before the CDR3 end, and the germline J gene provides the missing end. The chain joins TRBV7-6 to TRBJ2-1; the match to TRBD2 covers 8 bases. The CDR3 is 16 residues long. Germline V gene sequence: CDR1 SGHVS, CDR2 FNYEAQ. Trimming cost V 5 bases and J 6 bases; bases outside gene matches: 12. The CDR3 reads CASSPPRGAGSNEQFF. The covered CDR3 bases are TGTGCCAGCAGCCCCCCGCGGGGGGCCGGGTCCAATGAG.

Remarks on this clone: Read data end 3 residues before the CDR3 end; the end is taken from the germline J gene. The chain joins TRBV20-1 to TRBJ2-7; TRBD2 aligns across 9 bases. V was clipped by 6 bases and J by 3 bases; unmatched bases: 9. The CDR3 totals 14 residues. Germline V CDR1 and CDR2: DFQATT, SNEGSKA (reference sequence). The CDR3 loop is CSAGRLAADYEQYF. The CDR3 bases that were read are TGCAGTGCGGGACGACTAGCGGCGGACTACGAG.

The part of the CDR3 DNA that was read is TGCAGTGCTAGACAGGGGGGCAGGAGCTATGGC. This gives the protein CSARQGGRSYG. The entire CDR3 protein reads CSARQGGRSYGYTF. The chain joins TRBV20-1 to TRBJ1-2, with 7 bases aligning to TRBD1. The CDR3 end falls 3 residues outside the read, so it is completed with the germline J gene. With V trimmed by 2 bases and J by 4 bases, 7 bases remained unmatched. The germline V gene encodes CDR1 DFQATT and CDR2 SNEGSKA (reference sequence). The CDR3 is 14 amino acids.

About this clone: The sequence runs out 3 residues before the end of the CDR3; the remainder is reconstructed from the germline J gene. The chain couples TRBV6-2 or TRBV6-3 to TRBJ1-2; D ambiguous. The germline CDR1 and CDR2 sequences are MNHEY and SVGEGT. CDR3 size: 13 residues. Trimming stripped 3 bases from V and 2 bases from J, with 7 bases between. This CDR3 is CASSYAANYGYTF. The sequenced CDR3 bases are TGTGCCAGCAGTTATGCCGCGAACTATGGC.

For this clone: Read sequence stops 3 residues before the CDR3 end, and the germline J gene provides the missing end. This rearrangement joins TRBV19 to TRBJ1-4, with TRBD1 identical over 7 bases. J was trimmed by 8 bases and V by 3 bases; bases with no gene match: 9. CDR3 length: 15 amino acids. Germline V lookup: CDR1 LNHDA, CDR2 SQIVND (reference sequence). CDR3 DNA, as far as it was read: TGTGCCAGTAGTATTCACAGGGGACATGTCGAAAAA. It specifies CASSIHRGHVEK. The full-length CDR3 reads as CASSIHRGHVEKLFF.

CDR3 protein: CSARRQGGMNTEAFF. The DNA read from the CDR3 is TGCAGTGCGAGAAGACAGGGGGGGATGAACACTGAA. V usage is TRBV20-1 and J usage is TRBJ1-1, with 9 bases identical to TRBD1. Read data end 3 residues before the CDR3 end; the end is taken from the germline J gene. The junction had 8 bases not matched to a gene; V was cut back by 6 bases and J by 0 bases. The CDR3 is 15 amino acids. The germline V gene has CDR1 DFQATT and CDR2 SNEGSKA (reference sequence).

Concerning this clone: The CDR3 end is not reached by the read, which stops 3 residues before it; the germline J gene fills it in. The V gene is TRBV11-2, the J gene TRBJ2-5; perhaps D is TRBD1 or TRBD2 (5 bases each). Germline V gene sequence: CDR1 SGHAT, CDR2 FQNNGV. V gave up 0 bases and J gave up 3 bases, with 11 bases separating them. The CDR3 has 15 residues. The covered CDR3 bases are TGTGCCAGCAGCTTAGATGGGAGCAGGGAAGAGACC. It yields the protein CASSLDGSREET. The full CDR3 protein is CASSLDGSREETQYF.

A word on this clone: The missing CDR3 end, 3 residues past where the read stops, is filled in from the germline J gene. V gene TRBV10-1 combines with J gene TRBJ2-7, with 9 bases matching TRBD1. The V segment lost 4 bases and the J segment 4 bases; nucleotides outside the gene matches: 2. The length of the CDR3 is 13 residues. Per germline, CDR1 WNHNN and CDR2 SYGVQD (reference sequence). CDR3 sequence: CASSGQGVYEQYF. The sequenced CDR3 bases are TGCGCCAGCAGTGGACAGGGGGTTTACGAG.

Of note for this clone: The CDR3 extends 3 residues past the end of the read, so its final part is completed from the germline J gene. This chain joins TRBV7-2 and TRBJ2-5; no reliable D call. The CDR3 totals 13 residues. CDR1 is SGHTA, CDR2 FQGNSA, per germline. Trimming pared 1 base from V and 5 bases from J, leaving 8 bases between. CDR3 DNA, as far as it was read: TGTGCCAGCAGCTTAGGCAGGTTGGAGACC. Translation: CASSLGRLET. Given in full, the CDR3 is CASSLGRLETQYF.

A word on this clone: The read stops 3 residues short of the end of the CDR3; the missing end is completed from the germline J gene. The chain combines TRBV20-1 with TRBJ2-6; D is undetermined. This CDR3 region has 16 residues. CDR1 and CDR2 from the germline V gene are DFQATT and SNEGSKA (reference sequence). Trimming pared 1 base from V and 2 bases from J, leaving 12 bases between. CDR3 DNA (partial): TGCAGTGCTAGAGGTCCGGGTCGGGCTGGGGCCAACGTC. Protein sequence: CSARGPGRAGANV. The entire CDR3 reads CSARGPGRAGANVLTF.

Notes on this clone: The read is 3 residues too short to cover the CDR3 end, so that end is filled in from the germline J gene. The chain has TRBV7-6 and TRBJ2-1; 11 bases map to TRBD2. V lost 4 bases, J lost 7 bases, and 6 bases stayed unmatched. Germline CDR1 SGHVS, CDR2 FNYEAQ. The CDR3 is made up of 15 amino acids. CDR3 DNA (partial): TGTGCCAGCAGCTCCCGGGCTAGCGGGAGGAATGAG. Protein product: CASSSRASGRNE. The whole CDR3 sequence reads CASSSRASGRNEQFF.

Of note for this clone: The CDR3 extends 3 residues past the end of the read, so its final part is completed from the germline J gene. This chain joins TRBV19 and TRBJ2-5, with D tentatively TRBD2 (6 bases). The CDR3 spans 14 residues. Germline CDR1 reads LNHDA; CDR2 reads SQIVND (reference sequence). V was cut by 7 bases and J by 5 bases, with 17 bases left in between. CDR3 bases read: TGTGCCAGTAAAAAATACGGTCGGGGGGAGACC. Translated, it gives CASKKYGRGET. The full CDR3 protein is CASKKYGRGETQYF.

With respect to this clone: The read comes to an end 3 residues before the CDR3 does, leaving the germline J gene to fill in the end. This sequence joins TRBV6-2 or TRBV6-3 and TRBJ2-1, with D tentatively TRBD2 (5 bases). CDR3 size: 13 residues. The germline V and J ends were trimmed by 6 bases and 6 bases, with 12 bases remaining between them. Germline assignment: CDR1 MNHEY and CDR2 SVGEGT. The sequenced CDR3 bases are TGTGCCAGCAGGGAATCGGCGGGCAATGAG. This gives the protein CASRESAGNE. In full, the CDR3 is CASRESAGNEQFF.

Points on this clone: The sequence runs out 3 residues before the end of the CDR3; the remainder is reconstructed from the germline J gene. The rearrangement uses TRBV18 and TRBJ2-7; 8 nucleotides match TRBD2. J lost 4 bases, V lost 3 bases, and 5 bases had no gene match. The germline CDR1 and CDR2 sequences are KGHSH and LQKENI. The CDR3 runs 14 residues. Here the CDR3 reads CASSPPGGAYEQYF. The sequenced CDR3 bases are TGTGCCAGCTCACCCCCGGGGGGGGCTTACGAG. Based on the CDR3 plus reference TRBV18 and TRBJ2-7, the full variable domain is NAGVMQNPRHLVRRRGQEARLRCSPMKGHSHVYWYRQLPEEGLKFMVYLQKENIIDESGMPKERFSAEFPKEGPSILRIQQVVRGDSAAYFCASSPPGGAYEQYFGPGTRLTVT.

The CDR3 loop reads CASSSGGQETQYF. Partial CDR3 DNA: TGTGCCAGCAGCTCCGGGGGGCAAGAGACC. The rearrangement links TRBV11-2 to TRBJ2-5; TRBD2 matches at 7 bases. The missing CDR3 end, 3 residues past where the read stops, is filled in from the germline J gene. The V gene end was trimmed by 4 bases and the J gene end by 2 bases; junction bases not matched to a gene: 1. CDR1 SGHAT and CDR2 FQNNGV come from the germline V gene. The CDR3 length is 13 residues. Full variable domain (missing parts from reference TRBV11-2 and TRBJ2-5): EAGVAQSPRYKIIEKRQSVAFWCNPISGHATLYWYQQILGQGPKLLIQFQNNGVVDDSQLPKDRFSAERLKGVDSTLKIQPAKLEDSAVYLCASSSGGQETQYFGPGTRLLVL.

With regard to this clone: The sequence runs out 3 residues before the end of the CDR3; the remainder is reconstructed from the germline J gene. V and J are TRBV2 and TRBJ2-1; 7 bases are shared with TRBD2. V was clipped by 3 bases and J by 1 base; unmatched bases: 9. The CDR3 length is 17 residues. Germline CDR1 and CDR2: SNHLY and FYNNEI. CDR3 DNA (partial): TGTGCCAGCAGTGACCTGCTGACTAGCCCTTCCTACAATGAG. This codes for CASSDLLTSPSYNE. The whole CDR3 sequence is CASSDLLTSPSYNEQFF.

The CDR3 is CASSWTSGGSSYNEQFF. The CDR3 bases that were read are TGCGCCAGCAGCTGGACTAGCGGGGGCAGCTCCTACAATGAG. The genes are TRBV5-1 and TRBJ2-1; 13 bases map to TRBD2. The read finishes 3 residues shy of the CDR3 end, and the germline J gene is used to complete it. Trimming at V came to 3 bases and at J to 0 bases, leaving 3 bases not matched to a gene. Per germline, CDR1 SGHRS and CDR2 YFSETQ. The CDR3 loop spans 17 amino acids.